These T cell receptor beta chains were read from a single sample in a study of cytomegalovirus exposure and HLA in healthy donors. Sequencing used immunoSEQ multiplex PCR; TCRdb keeps in-frame clones, though not all of them. Of approximately 170,000 clones listed, approximately 81% are singletons. Material for sequencing was PBMCs. The receptors here all came from a boy under 10 years old in good health and CMV-seronegative. The CDR3 runs from the conserved cysteine through the conserved F or W. Each record gives: J gene, clone size, V gene, D gene, CDR3 DNA, CDR3 protein. D genes are given only for firm matches. Clone size is shown for a subset of rows, as once, few, many or a class of expanded clone.

J: TRBJ2-1
size: once
V: TRBV10-3
D: TRBD2
DNA: TGTGCCATCTGTCGACTAGCGGGATACAATGAGCAGTTCTTC
CDR3: CAICRLAGYNEQFF

J: TRBJ2-3
size: .
V: TRBV5-4
D: TRBD2
DNA: TGTGCCAGCAGCGGAGTCGGGGGGGGTATAGATACGCAGTATTTT
CDR3: CASSGVGGGIDTQYF

J: TRBJ1-2
size: .
V: TRBV28
D: .
DNA: TGTGCCAGCAGTTTAGGAGCCGGAGGCTATGGCTACACCTTC
CDR3: CASSLGAGGYGYTF

J: TRBJ2-5
size: once
V: TRBV4-2
D: .
DNA: TGTGCCAGCAGCCAAGATGAGTCACAGGGGGGGGAGACCCAGTACTTC
CDR3: CASSQDESQGGETQYF

J: TRBJ2-5
size: .
V: TRBV28
D: .
DNA: TGTGCCAGCAGTTTTCAGTTTGTGGAGACCCAGTACTTC
CDR3: CASSFQFVETQYF

J: TRBJ1-2
size: once
V: TRBV28
D: .
DNA: TGTGCCAGCAGTACTGTGCGGGGGCAGGGCTATGGCTACACCTTC
CDR3: CASSTVRGQGYGYTF

J: TRBJ2-7
size: once
V: TRBV29-1
D: TRBD2
DNA: TGCAGCGTAGAAACTAGCGGGGCCTCCTACGAGCAGTACTTC
CDR3: CSVETSGASYEQYF

J: TRBJ2-5
size: .
V: TRBV4-2
D: .
DNA: TGTGCCAGCAGCCAAGGACGGGGAATACTTCAAGAGACCCAGTACTTC
CDR3: CASSQGRGILQETQYF

J: TRBJ1-2
size: few
V: TRBV7-2
D: .
DNA: TGTGCCAGCAGCTTAGATTATGGGGGGTCTGGCTACACCTTC
CDR3: CASSLDYGGSGYTF

J: TRBJ1-4
size: .
V: TRBV5-6
D: .
DNA: TGTGCCAGCAGCTACCGCCCGGGGGGGACTAATGAAAAACTGTTTTTT
CDR3: CASSYRPGGTNEKLFF

J: TRBJ2-7
size: once
V: TRBV5-1
D: TRBD2
DNA: TGCGCCAGCAGCTTGGGACGGGAGGTCTCCTACGAGCAGTACTTC
CDR3: CASSLGREVSYEQYF

J: TRBJ1-2
size: .
V: TRBV5-1
D: .
DNA: TGCGCCAGCGGGGCCCGAGGGGGCTATGGCTACACCTTC
CDR3: CASGARGGYGYTF

J: TRBJ2-3
size: .
V: TRBV7-2
D: .
DNA: TGTGCCAGCAGCCCCGAACCGGTTGCTCCGCAGTATTTT
CDR3: CASSPEPVAPQYF

J: TRBJ1-2
size: .
V: TRBV5-4
D: .
DNA: TGTGCCAGCAGTGTCTACCAGGGTCACGGCTACACCTTC
CDR3: CASSVYQGHGYTF

J: TRBJ1-5
size: once
V: TRBV6-1
D: TRBD1
DNA: TGTGCCAGCAGTAACAGGGGGCTAAGTCAGCCCCAGCATTTT
CDR3: CASSNRGLSQPQHF

J: TRBJ2-1
size: once
V: TRBV29-1
D: TRBD2
DNA: TGCAGCGTTGGGGGCCCGGGACTAGAACGCTTCGGGGAGCAGTTCTTC
CDR3: CSVGGPGLERFGEQFF

J: TRBJ2-5
size: .
V: TRBV20-1
D: .
DNA: TGCAGTGCTAGCTACCAAGAGACCCAGTACTTC
CDR3: CSASYQETQYF

J: TRBJ1-1
size: .
V: TRBV5-1
D: TRBD1
DNA: TGCGCCAGCAGCCCTCCCCAGACAGGGCAAGGCACGCGGGAGGAGGACACTGAAGCTTTCTTT
CDR3: CASSPPQTGQGTREEDTEAFF

J: TRBJ2-1
size: .
V: TRBV2
D: TRBD2
DNA: TGTGCCAGCAGTGAAGAGCCTGGGACTAGCGGGAGGTCTCCGTCCTACAATGAGCAGTTCTTC
CDR3: CASSEEPGTSGRSPSYNEQFF

J: TRBJ1-6
size: .
V: TRBV4-2
D: TRBD1
DNA: TGTGCCAGCAGCCCTACTAGACAGGGTAATTCACCCCTCCACTTT
CDR3: CASSPTRQGNSPLHF

J: TRBJ2-1
size: .
V: TRBV10-2
D: TRBD2
DNA: TGCGCCAGCAGTGAAGGAGGTGGACTAGCAACCAACAATGAGCAGTTCTTC
CDR3: CASSEGGGLATNNEQFF

J: TRBJ1-4
size: once
V: TRBV19
D: .
DNA: TGTGCCAGTAGGCGTGAAAAACTGTTTTTT
CDR3: CASRREKLFF

J: TRBJ2-7
size: .
V: TRBV11-2
D: .
DNA: TGTGCCAGCAGCCCACGTAAAGGGGGCTCCTACGAGCAGTACTTC
CDR3: CASSPRKGGSYEQYF

J: TRBJ2-7
size: .
V: TRBV5-4
D: TRBD1
DNA: TGTGCCAGCAGCTTAGCGACCCAACAGGGGCCTTCCTACGAGCAGTACTTC
CDR3: CASSLATQQGPSYEQYF

J: TRBJ1-1
size: .
V: TRBV7-9
D: .
DNA: TGTTCCAGCAGCTTAGCTGGACTGCGGACTGAAGCTTTCTTT
CDR3: CSSSLAGLRTEAFF

J: TRBJ1-5
size: .
V: TRBV10-3
D: .
DNA: TGTGCCATCAGTGAGTCACTGAGGGGGGGTCGGAATCAGCCCCAGCATTTT
CDR3: CAISESLRGGRNQPQHF

J: TRBJ1-1
size: .
V: TRBV6-6
D: .
DNA: TGTGCCAGCAGCTCTTCCAGGGTTGGAGACACTGAAGCTTTCTTT
CDR3: CASSSSRVGDTEAFF

J: TRBJ2-3
size: .
V: TRBV2
D: .
DNA: TGTGCCAGCACCCGGGACACCCGGCCGGATACGCAGTATTTT
CDR3: CASTRDTRPDTQYF

J: TRBJ1-5
size: .
V: TRBV5-6
D: TRBD1
DNA: TGTGCCAGCAGCCGTTTGACAGGGAAGGCGGAGGAGCCCCAGCATTTT
CDR3: CASSRLTGKAEEPQHF

J: TRBJ2-1
size: .
V: TRBV19
D: TRBD1
DNA: TGTGCCAGTAGGGAGACAGGGGTCAGGTACAATGAGCAGTTCTTC
CDR3: CASRETGVRYNEQFF

J: TRBJ1-1
size: .
V: TRBV19
D: TRBD1
DNA: TGTGCCAGTAGTGCGGACAGGGGCACTGAAGCTTTCTTT
CDR3: CASSADRGTEAFF

J: TRBJ2-7
size: .
V: TRBV2
D: .
DNA: TGTGCCAGCAGTCCACTCTCCTACGAGCAGTACTTC
CDR3: CASSPLSYEQYF

J: TRBJ2-7
size: .
V: TRBV11-2
D: .
DNA: TGTGCCAGCAGCTCAAGTGAGTCCTACGAGCAGTACTTC
CDR3: CASSSSESYEQYF

J: TRBJ2-6
size: .
V: TRBV7-3
D: TRBD2
DNA: TGTGCCAGCAGCATGGGACTAGCCTCTGGGGCCAACGTCCTGACTTTC
CDR3: CASSMGLASGANVLTF

J: TRBJ2-4
size: .
V: TRBV25-1
D: TRBD2
DNA: TGTGCCAGCAGTGAAGGTCGGGGGGGAGGGGCCAAAAACATTCAGTACTTC
CDR3: CASSEGRGGGAKNIQYF

J: TRBJ2-3
size: .
V: TRBV5-6
D: TRBD2
DNA: TGTGCCAGCAGCTTGGTGGGGGGGGGATACCCAGATACGCAGTATTTT
CDR3: CASSLVGGGYPDTQYF

J: TRBJ2-2
size: .
V: TRBV18
D: TRBD1
DNA: TGTGCCAGCTCACCTTTACCCATCGCTCCACAGGGGGCGGTACCCGGGGAGCTGTTTTTT
CDR3: CASSPLPIAPQGAVPGELFF

J: TRBJ1-2
size: .
V: TRBV5-4
D: TRBD1
DNA: TGTGCCAGCAGCCGCGGAGGACAGGGATTTCTCGATGGCTACACCTTC
CDR3: CASSRGGQGFLDGYTF

J: TRBJ1-2
size: few
V: TRBV21-1
D: .
DNA: TGTGCCAGCAGCGAAAGTCCCCTAAACTATGGCTACACCTTC
CDR3: CASSESPLNYGYTF

J: TRBJ1-1
size: .
V: TRBV19
D: .
DNA: TGTGCCAGTAGTATGACAGGTGAAGCTTTCTTT
CDR3: CASSMTGEAFF

J: TRBJ1-1
size: .
V: TRBV6-4
D: .
DNA: TGTGCCAGCAGTCCCGACAGCCTTCTGAACACTGAAGCTTTCTTT
CDR3: CASSPDSLLNTEAFF

J: TRBJ1-1
size: .
V: TRBV5-1
D: TRBD1
DNA: TGCGCCAGCAGCTCCGGGACAGGGACCACTGAAGCTTTCTTT
CDR3: CASSSGTGTTEAFF

J: TRBJ2-1
size: .
V: TRBV5-1
D: .
DNA: TGCGCCAGCAGTACAAGCTCCTACAATGAGCAGTTCTTC
CDR3: CASSTSSYNEQFF

J: TRBJ2-1
size: .
V: TRBV5-1
D: TRBD1
DNA: TGCGCCAGCAGCTTGGCCACTTACGAAGGGGGCAGATACAATGAGCAGTTCTTC
CDR3: CASSLATYEGGRYNEQFF

J: TRBJ2-3
size: .
V: TRBV5-6
D: TRBD2
DNA: TGTGCCAGCAGCTTGGCGGGCCAGCGGGGGCCCCTAGATACGCAGTATTTT
CDR3: CASSLAGQRGPLDTQYF

J: TRBJ2-3
size: .
V: TRBV7-9
D: TRBD2
DNA: TGTGCCAGCAGCTTAGGCAGCGGGGGGGCCCATACGCAGTATTTT
CDR3: CASSLGSGGAHTQYF

J: TRBJ2-3
size: .
V: TRBV7-8
D: .
DNA: TGTGCCAGCAGCCCCTTCACAGATACGCAGTATTTT
CDR3: CASSPFTDTQYF

J: TRBJ1-2
size: .
V: TRBV27
D: TRBD1
DNA: TGTGCCAGCAGTTTATCCCCCGGGACAGGGCATGGCTACACCTTC
CDR3: CASSLSPGTGHGYTF

J: TRBJ1-1
size: .
V: TRBV6-5
D: .
DNA: TGTGCCAGCAGTACTTACAGGTGGATGAACACTGAAGCTTTCTTT
CDR3: CASSTYRWMNTEAFF

J: TRBJ2-1
size: .
V: TRBV28
D: TRBD2
DNA: TGTGCCAGCAGCTCCGGGACTAGCGGGAGGGATCACAATGAGCAGTTCTTC
CDR3: CASSSGTSGRDHNEQFF

J: TRBJ2-1
size: .
V: TRBV13
D: TRBD2
DNA: TGTGCCAGCAGCCCCGGACTAGCGGGAGCGATGAACAATGAGCAGTTCTTC
CDR3: CASSPGLAGAMNNEQFF

J: TRBJ2-1
size: .
V: TRBV7-8
D: .
DNA: TGTGCCAGCAGCTTAAGGGGAAAGGGCTCCTACAATGAGCAGTTCTTC
CDR3: CASSLRGKGSYNEQFF